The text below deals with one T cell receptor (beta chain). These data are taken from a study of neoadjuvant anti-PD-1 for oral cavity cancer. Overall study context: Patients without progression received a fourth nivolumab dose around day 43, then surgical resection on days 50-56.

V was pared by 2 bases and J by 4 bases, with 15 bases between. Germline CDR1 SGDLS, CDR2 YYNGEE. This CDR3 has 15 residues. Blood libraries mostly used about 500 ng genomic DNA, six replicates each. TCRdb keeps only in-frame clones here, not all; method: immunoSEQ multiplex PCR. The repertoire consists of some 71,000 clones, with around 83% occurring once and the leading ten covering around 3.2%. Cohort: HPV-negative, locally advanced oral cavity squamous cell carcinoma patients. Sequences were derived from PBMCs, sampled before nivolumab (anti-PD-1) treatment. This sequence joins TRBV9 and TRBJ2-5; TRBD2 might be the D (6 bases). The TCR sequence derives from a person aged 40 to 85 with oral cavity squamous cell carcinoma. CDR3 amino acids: CASSVVGGQGETQYF. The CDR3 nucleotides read TGTGCCAGCAGCGTCGTGGGGGGTCAGGGAGAGACCCAGTACTTC.